The next 32 T cell receptor beta chains were all read from a single sample in a study of OX40 agonist ivuxolimab in advanced cancers. Library prep was done by the immunoSEQ multiplex PCR assay. The table was pulled from immuneACCESS by TCRdb, which kept in-frame rearrangements only. Such tables lose some clones; where checked, under half of the loss comes from unresolved V genes, and the rest has no known cause. The sample has tens of thousands of clones on record, more than 85% of them singletons. The ten largest clones capture approximately 0.69% of the sample. The material sequenced was CD4+ or CD8+ T cells sorted from blood, taken in a trial of the OX40 agonist ivuxolimab. Receptor source: an adult with an advanced solid tumor such as melanoma, head and neck, liver or kidney cancer.

This chain joins TRBV4-3 and TRBJ1-4, with TRBD1 matching over 7 bases. CDR3 length: 15 amino acids. Germline V gene data show CDR1 as LGHNA and CDR2 as YSLEER. Trimming took 1 base from V and 8 from J; bases not matched to a gene: 7. The CDR3, as DNA: TGCGCCAGCAGCCAAGGGACAGGTTCCTCAGAAAAACTGTTTTTT. Amino acids: CASSQGTGSSEKLFF.

This chain uses TRBV28 with TRBJ2-7; the D gene is possibly TRBD2 (5 bases). CDR3 length equals 14 residues. V lost 6 bases to trimming and J lost 2 bases, with 14 bases between them. In germline, CDR1 is MDHEN, CDR2 SYDVKM. The CDR3 DNA is TGTGCCAGCAGCACTCCTAGCAGCACCTACGAGCAGTACTTC. Its translation is CASSTPSSTYEQYF.

J is TRBJ1-1 and V is TRBV28, with TRBD1 matching over 8 bases. The CDR3 has 15 amino acids. Germline V gene lookup returns CDR1 MDHEN and CDR2 SYDVKM. Germline trimming cut 6 bases from V and 0 bases from J; bases unmatched to any gene: 6. CDR3 loop: CASRRRTGMNTEAFF. In DNA, the CDR3 is TGTGCCAGCAGACGTCGGACAGGGATGAACACTGAAGCTTTCTTT.

The chain employs TRBV18 and TRBJ2-1; possibly TRBD2 for D (5 bases). The CDR3 is 16 residues long. Germline-derived CDR1 and CDR2 are KGHSH and LQKENI. Between the trimmed V and J ends, which lost 1 base and 5 bases, there was a span of 15 bases. CDR3 protein: CASSPRLALSDNEQFF. DNA of the CDR3: TGTGCCAGCTCACCACGATTAGCGCTGAGCGACAATGAGCAGTTCTTC.

The genes are TRBV5-1 and TRBJ2-5, with D unresolved. The ends were cut back, 1 base at V and 5 bases at J, with 12 bases in the middle. The CDR3 sequence is 14 residues long. Germline V gene data show CDR1 as SGHRS and CDR2 as YFSETQ. The CDR3 DNA follows: TGCGCCAGCAGCTTGTTGTCCTTCAGGGAGACCCAGTACTTC. Amino acid sequence: CASSLLSFRETQYF.

The chain joins TRBV18 to TRBJ1-6; 7 bases fit TRBD1. Germline trimming cut 3 bases from V and 10 bases from J; bases unmatched to any gene: 6. Germline V CDR1 and CDR2: KGHSH, LQKENI. The CDR3 is 14 residues long. CDR3: CASSPARGESPLHF. DNA of the CDR3: TGTGCCAGCTCACCGGCCAGGGGGGAATCACCCCTCCACTTT.

The chain is built from TRBV5-3 and TRBJ2-1; no clear D gene. TRBV5-3 is annotated as an ORF whose role is uncertain. V was pared by 4 bases and J by 8 bases, with 13 bases between. The CDR3 spans 13 residues. The CDR3 protein is CARSLPTNYEQFF. The DNA of the CDR3 is TGTGCCAGAAGCCTCCCGACAAACTATGAGCAGTTCTTC.

V gene TRBV11-2 combines with J gene TRBJ1-4; unclear D gene. This CDR3 comprises 15 residues. Trimming pared 1 base from V and 3 bases from J, leaving 9 bases between. Germline CDR1 SGHAT, CDR2 FQNNGV. The CDR3 is CASSLVRGPNEKLFF. CDR3 coding DNA: TGTGCCAGCAGCTTAGTGCGGGGTCCTAATGAAAAACTGTTTTTT.

The chain couples TRBV28 to TRBJ2-3; D perhaps matches TRBD2 (5 bases). V dropped 8 bases and J dropped 6 bases, with 15 bases sitting between them. The CDR3 is made up of 13 amino acids. Germline V gene data show CDR1 as MDHEN and CDR2 as SYDVKM. As DNA, the CDR3 is TGTGCCAGCCTCGGGTGGGAGTGGGATACGCAGTATTTT. This codes for CASLGWEWDTQYF.

The chain employs TRBV29-1 and TRBJ1-1; 11 bases are a match to TRBD1. The CDR3 totals 13 residues. Germline trimming cut 5 bases from V and 5 bases from J; bases unmatched to any gene: 4. CDR1 is SQVTM, CDR2 ANQGSEA, per germline. The chain's CDR3 is CSVRRDRGTEAFF. CDR3 coding DNA: TGCAGCGTTCGCCGGGACAGGGGGACTGAAGCTTTCTTT.

V gene TRBV4-2 combines with J gene TRBJ2-5; TRBD2 matches 10 bases. CDR3 size: 19 residues. Unmatched junction bases numbered 18, after V lost 4 bases and J lost 4 bases. CDR1 and CDR2 (germline): LGHNA, YNFKEQ. In nucleotides, the CDR3 is TGTGCCAGCAGCCCCAACCCCGCCAGCGGGAGGGCCGGGGGAGAGACCCAGTACTTC. Its translation: CASSPNPASGRAGGETQYF.

A few counts support this clone. The chain links TRBV7-3 to TRBJ2-1, with D perhaps assigned TRBD1 or TRBD2 (5 bases each). V shed 2 bases and J shed 7 bases, with 15 bases lying between them. Germline CDR1 reads SGHTA; CDR2 reads FQGTGA. The CDR3 has 15 amino acids. The CDR3 loop is CASSLVPGRRNEQFF. CDR3 DNA sequence: TGTGCCAGCAGCTTAGTCCCGGGACGGAGAAATGAGCAGTTCTTC.

This rearrangement joins TRBV2 to TRBJ1-1; no clear D gene. V lost 4 bases to trimming and J lost 3 bases, with 6 bases between them. The V gene's germline CDR1 is SNHLY and CDR2 FYNNEI. The CDR3 runs 12 residues. The DNA for the CDR3 is TGTGCCAGCAGTGCCCGGGACACTGAAGCTTTCTTT. Its translation: CASSARDTEAFF.

Here the CDR3 reads CASRVRTGGGNTEAFF. CDR3 DNA sequence: TGTGCCAGCAGGGTGCGGACAGGGGGTGGGAACACTGAAGCTTTCTTT. The chain couples TRBV2 to TRBJ1-1, with TRBD1 identical over 10 bases. Trimming at V came to 6 bases and at J to 1 base, leaving 8 bases not matched to a gene. CDR3 length: 16 amino acids. The germline V gene has CDR1 SNHLY and CDR2 FYNNEI.

This sequence joins TRBV6-1 and TRBJ2-3; a weak D match, TRBD1 (6 bases). This CDR3 comprises 13 residues. The V and J ends lost 5 bases and 3 bases respectively, with 9 bases between them. CDR1 is MNHNS, CDR2 SASEGT, per germline. CDR3 region: CASSNRETDTQYF. The CDR3 DNA follows: TGTGCCAGCAGTAACAGGGAAACAGATACGCAGTATTTT.

The chain joins TRBV4-1 to TRBJ2-7; D may be TRBD2 (5 bases). V gave up 1 base and J gave up 3 bases, with 13 bases separating them. This CDR3 is 15 amino acids long. Germline CDR1 is MGHRA and CDR2 is YSYEKL. CDR3 coding DNA: TGCGCCAGCAGCCAAGGCTCGGGGAGAGACTACGAGCAGTACTTC. It specifies CASSQGSGRDYEQYF.

V and J are TRBV19 and TRBJ1-5, with 10 bases identical to TRBD1. The germline gives CDR1 LNHDA, CDR2 SQIVND (reference sequence). With 4 bases clipped from V and 2 bases from J, the junction kept 5 bases outside the gene matches. The CDR3 is made up of 16 amino acids. CDR3 amino acids: CASSTLGQGGNQPQHF. The DNA of the CDR3 is TGTGCCAGTAGTACCCTAGGACAGGGGGGCAATCAGCCCCAGCATTTT. Supplemented by reference TRBV19 and TRBJ1-5, the full variable domain reads DGGITQSPKYLFRKEGQNVTLSCEQNLNHDAMYWYRQDPGQGLRLIYYSQIVNDFQKGDIAEGYSVSREKKESFPLTVTSAQKNPTAFYLCASSTLGQGGNQPQHFGDGTRLSIL.

The chain has TRBV7-2 and TRBJ2-5; D could derive from TRBD1 or TRBD2 (5 bases each). This CDR3 has 12 amino acids. V was clipped by 4 bases and J by 5 bases, with 8 bases between them. Germline V gene lookup returns CDR1 SGHTA and CDR2 FQGNSA. CDR3 DNA: TGTGCCAGCAGCTGGTGGGGGGAGACCCAGTACTTC. Amino acid sequence: CASSWWGETQYF.

This sequence joins TRBV13 and TRBJ1-5, with D hard to call. This CDR3 spans 12 amino acids. V shed 9 bases and J shed 3 bases, with 9 bases lying between them. Germline-derived CDR1 and CDR2 are PRHDT and FYEKMQ (reference sequence). This CDR3 is CASSANNQPQHF. In nucleotides, the CDR3 is TGTGCCAGTTCAGCAAACAATCAGCCCCAGCATTTT.

In its sample, this clone was seen a few times. The chain combines TRBV30 with TRBJ1-1; D is unresolved. Trimming pared 3 bases from V and 0 bases from J, leaving 8 bases between. CDR3 length equals 13 residues. Germline V gene sequence: CDR1 GTSNPN, CDR2 SVGIG (reference sequence). The CDR3 loop reads CAWSQHLNTEAFF. The DNA for the CDR3 is TGTGCCTGGAGCCAACACCTGAACACTGAAGCTTTCTTT.

This chain links TRBV7-9 with TRBJ1-1; 8 bases are a match to TRBD1. The CDR3 loop spans 15 amino acids. The V gene's germline CDR1 is SEHNR and CDR2 FQNEAQ (reference sequence). Unmatched junction bases numbered 2, after V lost 1 base and J lost 1 base. The CDR3 DNA sequence: TGTGCCAGCAGCTTAGGGACAGGGAGGAACACTGAAGCTTTCTTT. This translates into CASSLGTGRNTEAFF.

The chain joins TRBV2 to TRBJ2-2; D gene ambiguous. This CDR3 has 14 amino acids. The germline V gene encodes CDR1 SNHLY and CDR2 FYNNEI. The V end lost 9 bases, the J end lost 0 bases, and 11 bases lay between the germline ends. DNA of the CDR3: TGTGCCAGTATTGGCGGAGCGAACACCGGGGAGCTGTTTTTT. It is translated as CASIGGANTGELFF.

The rearrangement joins TRBV7-9 to TRBJ2-2; TRBD1 might be the D (6 bases). Germline V gene sequence: CDR1 SEHNR, CDR2 FQNEAQ (reference sequence). V dropped 3 bases and J dropped 3 bases, with 20 bases sitting between them. CDR3 length: 18 residues. The CDR3 sequence is CASSLSDWAAGDTGELFF. CDR3 DNA sequence: TGTGCCAGCAGCTTGTCGGACTGGGCGGCAGGGGACACCGGGGAGCTGTTTTTT. The full variable domain, with the rest looked up from reference TRBV7-9 and TRBJ2-2, is DTGVSQNPRHKITKRGQNVTFRCDPISEHNRLYWYRQTLGQGPEFLTYFQNEAQLEKSRLLSDRFSAERPKGSFSTLEIQRTEQGDSAMYLCASSLSDWAAGDTGELFFGEGSRLTVL.

The table lists this clone with a few counts. The genes are TRBV14 and TRBJ2-5, with TRBD1 matching 10 bases. Per germline, CDR1 SGHDN and CDR2 FVKESK. Trimming cost V 4 bases and J 5 bases; bases outside gene matches: 7. The CDR3 is 15 amino acids. The CDR3 spells CASSPRQGARETQYF. In DNA form, the CDR3 reads TGTGCCAGCAGCCCGCGACAGGGGGCGAGGGAGACCCAGTACTTC.

V gene TRBV4-2 combines with J gene TRBJ1-3; tentative D call: TRBD1 (6 bases). V dropped 6 bases and J dropped 6 bases, with 12 bases sitting between them. CDR1 and CDR2 from the germline V gene are LGHNA and YNFKEQ. The CDR3 extends over 13 amino acids. The CDR3 DNA sequence: TGTGCCAGCAGTAGACAGGCTGAAAACACCATATATTTT. It yields the protein CASSRQAENTIYF.

In the case of this clone: No conserved phenylalanine or tryptophan ends this CDR3, so it is likely a read error. The chain employs TRBV9 and TRBJ1-1, with D possibly matching TRBD1 (6 bases). Germline-derived CDR1 and CDR2 are SGDLS and YYNGEE. The CDR3 contains 12 residues. V lost 4 bases and J lost 5, with 9 bases in between. The CDR3, as DNA: TGTGCCAGCAGCCCCCAGGGGACTGAAGCTTTCCTT. This sequence encodes CASSPQGTEAFL.

The J gene is TRBJ1-4, the V gene TRBV11-2; TRBD1 matches 9 bases. Germline CDR1 and CDR2: SGHAT and FQNNGV. The CDR3 extends over 12 amino acids. V shed 4 bases and J 12 bases; nucleotides not matched to a gene: 3. CDR3 sequence (DNA): TGTGCCAGCAGCTATCGACAGGGGGAACTGTTTTTT. This translates into CASSYRQGELFF.

The chain carries TRBV11-3 and TRBJ2-1; either TRBD1 or TRBD2 may fit D (5 bases each). V shed 3 bases and J shed 8 bases, with 17 bases lying between them. Germline values: CDR1 SGHNT, CDR2 YENEEA. The CDR3 spans 15 residues. CDR3 in DNA: TGTGCCAGCAGCTTGGGGGTTGCGGGTAGGTATGAGCAGTTCTTC. This encodes CASSLGVAGRYEQFF.

CDR3: CASSIHQGDNSPLHF. CDR3 in DNA: TGTGCCAGCAGTATTCATCAGGGCGATAATTCACCCCTCCACTTT. This chain connects TRBV28 to TRBJ1-6, with D perhaps matching TRBD1 (5 bases). CDR3 size: 15 residues. V lost 5 bases and J 5 bases, leaving 13 bases between the germline ends. Germline CDR1 MDHEN, CDR2 SYDVKM.

This chain links TRBV30 with TRBJ1-2; 7 nucleotides line up with TRBD1. CDR1 and CDR2 (germline): GTSNPN, SVGIG (reference sequence). With V trimmed by 2 bases and J by 7 bases, 4 bases remained unmatched. The CDR3 contains 12 residues. In DNA form, the CDR3 reads TGTGCCTGGAGTAAGACAGGGACTGGCTACACCTTC. This sequence encodes CAWSKTGTGYTF.

The rearrangement links TRBV6-5 to TRBJ2-2; D perhaps matches TRBD1 (5 bases). There are 14 residues in the CDR3. Trimming removed 9 bases from V and 3 bases from J, with 14 bases in between. Per the germline V gene, CDR1 is MNHEY and CDR2 is SVGAGI. Written as DNA, the CDR3 is TGTGCCAGTGGGCGAGACAGCCACACCGGGGAGCTGTTTTTT. Its protein is CASGRDSHTGELFF.

This sequence joins TRBV28 and TRBJ1-6; no clear D. V gave up 7 bases and J gave up 4 bases, with 17 bases separating them. The CDR3 runs 16 residues. Germline-derived CDR1 and CDR2 are MDHEN and SYDVKM. The DNA for the CDR3 is TGTGCCAGCACCACACGGGAGAGCGGGTATAATTCACCCCTCCACTTT. As protein: CASTTRESGYNSPLHF.